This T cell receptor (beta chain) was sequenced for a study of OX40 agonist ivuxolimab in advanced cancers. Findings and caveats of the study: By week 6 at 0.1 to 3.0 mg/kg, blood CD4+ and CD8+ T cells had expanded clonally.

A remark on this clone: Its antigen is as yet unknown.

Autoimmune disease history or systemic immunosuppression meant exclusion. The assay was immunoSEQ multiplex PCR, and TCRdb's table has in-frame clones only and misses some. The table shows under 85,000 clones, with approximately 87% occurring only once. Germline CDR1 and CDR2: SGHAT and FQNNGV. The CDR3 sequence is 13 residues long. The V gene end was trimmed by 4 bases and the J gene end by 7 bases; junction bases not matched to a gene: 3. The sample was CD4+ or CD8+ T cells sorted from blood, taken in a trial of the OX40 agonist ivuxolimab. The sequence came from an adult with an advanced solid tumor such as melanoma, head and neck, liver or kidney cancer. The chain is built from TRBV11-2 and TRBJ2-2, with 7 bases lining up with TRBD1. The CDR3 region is CASSSTGNGELFF. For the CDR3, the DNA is TGTGCCAGCAGCTCGACAGGGAACGGGGAGCTGTTTTTT.